This T cell receptor (beta chain) was profiled in a study of vaccination effects on CD4 cells after COVID-19. This CDR3 comprises 13 residues. The V gene's germline CDR1 is SGHDN and CDR2 FVKESK. V was shortened by 3 bases and J by 8 bases, with 10 bases between the two germline ends. For this clone: Its cognate antigen is unknown.

Within the ViraFEST assay, antigen-specific CD4+ T cells underwent expansion with viral peptide pools prior to sequencing. Following an approximately ten-day culture, CD4+ T cells were purified. As their vaccination, participants received two doses of either BNT162b2 or mRNA-1273. The method was immunoSEQ multiplex PCR; TCRdb's version includes in-frame clones alone and lacks a portion of them. The repertoire holds under 40,000 clones, with under 75% as singletons. The rearrangement joins TRBV14 to TRBJ1-4, with TRBD1 as a possible D gene (5 bases). This receptor was obtained from a human donor who received a COVID-19 vaccine. The material was CD4+ T cells from PBMCs cultured with HCoV-229E spike peptides, obtained after COVID-19 vaccination. DNA for the CDR3: TGTGCCAGCAGCCACAGGGTAGGCGAAAAACTGTTTTTT. Residues: CASSHRVGEKLFF.